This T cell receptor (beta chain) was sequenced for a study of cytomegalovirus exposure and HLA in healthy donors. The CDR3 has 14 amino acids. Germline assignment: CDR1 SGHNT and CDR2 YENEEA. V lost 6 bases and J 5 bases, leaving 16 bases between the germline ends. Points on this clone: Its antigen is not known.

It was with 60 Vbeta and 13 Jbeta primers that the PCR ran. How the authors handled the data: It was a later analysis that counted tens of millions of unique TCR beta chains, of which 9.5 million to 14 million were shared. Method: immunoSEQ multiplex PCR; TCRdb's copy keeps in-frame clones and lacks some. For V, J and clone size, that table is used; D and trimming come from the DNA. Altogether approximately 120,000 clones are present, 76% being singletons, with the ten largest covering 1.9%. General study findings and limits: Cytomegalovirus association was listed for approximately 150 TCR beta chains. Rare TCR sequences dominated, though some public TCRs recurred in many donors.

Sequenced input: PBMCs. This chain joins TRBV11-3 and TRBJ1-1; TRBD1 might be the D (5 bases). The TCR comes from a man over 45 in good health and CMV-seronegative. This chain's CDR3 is CASRDRGWLTEAFF. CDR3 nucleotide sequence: TGTGCCAGCAGGGATAGGGGCTGGTTAACTGAAGCTTTCTTT.